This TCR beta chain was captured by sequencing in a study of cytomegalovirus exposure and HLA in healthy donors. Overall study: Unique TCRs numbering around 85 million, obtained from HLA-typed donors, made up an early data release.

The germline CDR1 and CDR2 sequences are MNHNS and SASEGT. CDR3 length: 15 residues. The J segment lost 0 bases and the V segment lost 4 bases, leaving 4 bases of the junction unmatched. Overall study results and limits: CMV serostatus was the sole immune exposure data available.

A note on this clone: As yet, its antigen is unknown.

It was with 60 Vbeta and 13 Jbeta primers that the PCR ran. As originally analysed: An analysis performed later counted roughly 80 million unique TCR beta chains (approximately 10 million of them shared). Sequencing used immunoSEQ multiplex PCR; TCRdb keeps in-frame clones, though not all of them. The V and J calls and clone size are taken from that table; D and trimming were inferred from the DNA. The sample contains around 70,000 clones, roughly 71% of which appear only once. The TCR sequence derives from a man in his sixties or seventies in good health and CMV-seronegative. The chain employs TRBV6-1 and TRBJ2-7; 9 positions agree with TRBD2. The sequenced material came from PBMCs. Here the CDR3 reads CASSGLAGISYEQYF. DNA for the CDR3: TGTGCCAGCAGTGGGCTAGCGGGAATCTCCTACGAGCAGTACTTC.